This T cell receptor beta chain was identified during a study of T cell responses to AZD1222 COVID-19 vaccine. Study information: Pooling of second doses given at about 4 or about 12 weeks was done.

Clones were read by immunoSEQ multiplex PCR, and TCRdb kept only the in-frame ones, dropping some. Here the sample spans about 130,000 clones, around 90% being singletons. Study findings and constraints: Donors were largely white British and mainly female; clonal diversity was possibly underestimated.

The germline V gene has CDR1 MNHEY and CDR2 SMNVEV (reference sequence). V trimming: 5 bases; J trimming: 5 bases; junction bases outside the gene matches: 6. The CDR3 loop spans 14 amino acids. This clone came up once. Its specificity is unknown. Sequencing used peripheral blood, obtained on day 0 of AZD1222 vaccination. The genes are TRBV27 and TRBJ1-2; 9 bases are a match to TRBD1. This TCR derives from an adult in good health. The CDR3: CASSPGTGFYGYTF. CDR3 DNA sequence: TGTGCCAGCAGTCCCGGGACAGGGTTTTATGGCTACACCTTC.